The sequence of this T cell receptor (beta chain) was determined in a study of cytomegalovirus exposure and HLA in healthy donors. Study information: Both the 100 to 150 validation repertoires and the approximately 700 first-cohort repertoires used the same platform, as reported by a later analysis.

As concerns this clone: Its antigen remains unidentified.

Germline values: CDR1 SEHNR, CDR2 FQNEAQ (reference sequence). The CDR3 length is 15 residues. V gave up 5 bases and J gave up 7 bases; unmatched junction bases: 11. This table comes from immunoSEQ multiplex PCR, and its TCRdb copy is limited to in-frame clones, with some not included. The sample has 150,000 to 200,000 clones, roughly 83% seen once. General study points: Cytomegalovirus association was assigned to 150 to 200 TCR beta chains. Subsequent analysis revealed that first-cohort TCR clusters tended to co-occur in the 110 or so validation repertoires. Testing in vitro showed a few CMV-associated chains specific for CMV antigens.

The clonotype comes from a young woman in good health and CMV-seronegative. Sequenced sample: PBMCs. V gene TRBV7-9 combines with J gene TRBJ2-1; 7 nucleotides match TRBD2. The CDR3 region is CASSPSTGGLNEQFF. CDR3 bases: TGTGCCAGCAGCCCCTCGACGGGAGGCCTTAATGAGCAGTTCTTC. Using reference TRBV7-9 and TRBJ2-1 for the parts outside the CDR3, the full variable domain is DTGVSQNPRHKITKRGQNVTFRCDPISEHNRLYWYRQTLGQGPEFLTYFQNEAQLEKSRLLSDRFSAERPKGSFSTLEIQRTEQGDSAMYLCASSPSTGGLNEQFFGPGTRLTVL.